A single T cell receptor beta chain is shown here with its context. This specimen belongs to a study of OX40 agonist ivuxolimab in advanced cancers. Profiled with immunoSEQ multiplex PCR; TCRdb holds only in-frame clones, not every one. The repertoire includes about 83,000 clones, about 90% of them detected once, and 8.4% sits in the top ten. This CDR3 is built from 15 residues. With V trimmed by 6 bases and J by 0 bases, 6 bases remained unmatched. Germline-derived CDR1 and CDR2 are SNHLY and FYNNEI. The receptor comes from an adult with an advanced solid tumor such as melanoma, head and neck, liver or kidney cancer. This chain links TRBV2 with TRBJ2-3, with 7 bases that match TRBD1. This specimen was CD4+ or CD8+ T cells sorted from blood, taken in a trial of the OX40 agonist ivuxolimab. The CDR3, as DNA: TGTGCCAGCAGAGAGGGACAGTCTAGCACAGATACGCAGTATTTT. Translated, it gives CASREGQSSTDTQYF.